This TCR beta chain was observed in a study of brain T cells in children with intractable seizures. The sequenced cases were selected for having the highest brain T cell transcript signatures. Before surgery, patients took at least one anti-epileptic drug. Sequencing used immunoSEQ multiplex PCR; TCRdb keeps in-frame clones, though not all of them. The profile shows about 110,000 clones, roughly 94% of them singletons. Per germline, CDR1 LNHDA and CDR2 SQIVND (reference sequence). The CDR3 runs to 14 residues. The V and J ends lost 8 bases and 1 base respectively, with 14 bases between them. The chain is built from TRBV19 and TRBJ1-1; D is undetermined. This receptor was taken from a boy less than two years old with hemimegalencephaly and intractable seizures. Material: peripheral blood, obtained at surgery. The CDR3 loop is CASRGQAGNTEAFF. CDR3 nucleotides: TGTGCCAGTCGAGGCCAGGCAGGGAACACTGAAGCTTTCTTT. Full variable domain (remainder filled in from reference TRBV19 and TRBJ1-1): DGGITQSPKYLFRKEGQNVTLSCEQNLNHDAMYWYRQDPGQGLRLIYYSQIVNDFQKGDIAEGYSVSREKKESFPLTVTSAQKNPTAFYLCASRGQAGNTEAFFGQGTRLTVV.